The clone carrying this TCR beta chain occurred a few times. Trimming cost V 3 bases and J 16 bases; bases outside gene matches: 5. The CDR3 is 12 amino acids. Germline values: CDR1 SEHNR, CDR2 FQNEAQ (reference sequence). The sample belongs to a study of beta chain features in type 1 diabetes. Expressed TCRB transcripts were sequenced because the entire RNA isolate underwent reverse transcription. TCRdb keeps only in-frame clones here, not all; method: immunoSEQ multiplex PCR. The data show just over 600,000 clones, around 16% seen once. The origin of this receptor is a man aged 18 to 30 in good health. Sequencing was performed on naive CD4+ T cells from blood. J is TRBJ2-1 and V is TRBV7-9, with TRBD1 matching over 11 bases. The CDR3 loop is CASSLGTGGHFF. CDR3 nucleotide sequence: TGTGCCAGCAGCTTGGGGACAGGGGGACACTTCTTC.